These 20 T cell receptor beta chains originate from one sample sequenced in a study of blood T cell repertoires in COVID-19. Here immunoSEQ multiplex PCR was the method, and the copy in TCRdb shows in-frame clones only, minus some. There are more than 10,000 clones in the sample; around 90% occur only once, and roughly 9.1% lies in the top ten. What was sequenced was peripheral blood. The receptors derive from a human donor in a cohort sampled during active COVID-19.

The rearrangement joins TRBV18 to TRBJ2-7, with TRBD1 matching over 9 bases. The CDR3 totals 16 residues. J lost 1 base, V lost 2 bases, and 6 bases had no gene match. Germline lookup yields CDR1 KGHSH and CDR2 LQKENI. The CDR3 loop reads CASSPFGTGFSYEQYF. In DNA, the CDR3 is TGTGCCAGCTCACCATTCGGGACAGGGTTTTCCTACGAGCAGTACTTC.

CDR3 DNA sequence: TGTGCCAGCAGCCCACTGACTAGCGGGAGAGATACGCAGTATTTT. Its protein is CASSPLTSGRDTQYF. The J gene is TRBJ2-3, the V gene TRBV9, with TRBD2 matching 12 bases. Germline CDR1 is SGDLS and CDR2 is YYNGEE. V lost 4 bases and J lost 5; bases outside the gene matches: 5. CDR3 length: 15 amino acids.

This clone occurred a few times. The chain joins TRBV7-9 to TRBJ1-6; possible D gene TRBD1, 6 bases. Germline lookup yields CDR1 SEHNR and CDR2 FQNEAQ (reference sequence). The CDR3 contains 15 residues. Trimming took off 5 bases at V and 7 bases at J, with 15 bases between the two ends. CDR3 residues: CASSERTERNSPLHF. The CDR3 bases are TGTGCCAGCAGCGAGCGGACAGAACGAAATTCACCCCTCCACTTT.

The CDR3 nucleotides are TGTGCCAGCGGAACGGGACAGAGATACGAGCAGTACTTC. It specifies CASGTGQRYEQYF. The chain combines TRBV28 with TRBJ2-7; 7 bases fit TRBD1. The CDR3 extends over 13 amino acids. Trimming at V came to 8 bases and at J to 4 bases, leaving 8 bases not matched to a gene. In germline, CDR1 is MDHEN, CDR2 SYDVKM.

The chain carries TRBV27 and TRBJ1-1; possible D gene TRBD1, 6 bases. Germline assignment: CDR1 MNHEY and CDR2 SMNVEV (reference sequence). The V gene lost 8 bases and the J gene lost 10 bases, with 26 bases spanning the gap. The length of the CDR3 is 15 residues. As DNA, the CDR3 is TGTGCCAGCTCTTCCCCAGCGGCGAACAGGGTGGGAGCTTTCTTT. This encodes CASSSPAANRVGAFF.

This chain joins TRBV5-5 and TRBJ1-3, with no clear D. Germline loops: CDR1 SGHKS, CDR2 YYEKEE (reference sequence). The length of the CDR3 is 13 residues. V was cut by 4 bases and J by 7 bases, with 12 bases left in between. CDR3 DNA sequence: TGTGCCAGCAGCCCTGGTGGGGAGAACACCATATATTTT. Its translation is CASSPGGENTIYF.

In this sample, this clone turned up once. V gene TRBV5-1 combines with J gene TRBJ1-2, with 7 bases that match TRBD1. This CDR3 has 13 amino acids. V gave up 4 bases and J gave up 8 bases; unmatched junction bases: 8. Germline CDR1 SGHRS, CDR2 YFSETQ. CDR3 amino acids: CASSRQGDGGYTF. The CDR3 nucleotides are TGCGCCAGCAGCCGACAGGGAGATGGGGGCTACACCTTC.

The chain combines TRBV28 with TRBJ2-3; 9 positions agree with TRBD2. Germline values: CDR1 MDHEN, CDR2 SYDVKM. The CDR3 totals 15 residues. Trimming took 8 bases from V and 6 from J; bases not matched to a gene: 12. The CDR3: CASWGSGGPGDTQYF. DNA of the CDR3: TGTGCCAGCTGGGGTAGCGGGGGCCCGGGGGATACGCAGTATTTT.

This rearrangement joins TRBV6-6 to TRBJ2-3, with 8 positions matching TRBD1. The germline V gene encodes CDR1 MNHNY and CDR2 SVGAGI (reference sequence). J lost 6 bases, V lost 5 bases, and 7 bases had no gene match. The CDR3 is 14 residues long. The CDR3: CASSPTGGWDTQYF. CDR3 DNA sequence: TGTGCCAGCAGTCCTACAGGGGGGTGGGATACGCAGTATTTT.

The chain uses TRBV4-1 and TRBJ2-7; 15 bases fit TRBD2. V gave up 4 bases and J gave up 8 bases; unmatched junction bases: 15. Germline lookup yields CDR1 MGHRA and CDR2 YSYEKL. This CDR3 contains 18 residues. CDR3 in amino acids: CASSPGTSGGPNEKKQYF. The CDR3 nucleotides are TGCGCCAGCAGCCCCGGGACTAGCGGGGGGCCGAACGAGAAGAAGCAGTACTTC.

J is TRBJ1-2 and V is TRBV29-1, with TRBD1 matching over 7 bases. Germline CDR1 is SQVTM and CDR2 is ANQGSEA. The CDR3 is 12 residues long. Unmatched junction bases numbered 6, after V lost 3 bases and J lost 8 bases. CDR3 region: CSVESQGGGYTF. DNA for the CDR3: TGCAGCGTTGAGAGCCAGGGGGGAGGCTACACCTTC.

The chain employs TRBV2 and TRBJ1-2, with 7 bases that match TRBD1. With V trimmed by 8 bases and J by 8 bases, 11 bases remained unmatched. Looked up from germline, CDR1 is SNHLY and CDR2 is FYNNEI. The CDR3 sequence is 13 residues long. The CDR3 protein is CASSAGGTRGYTF. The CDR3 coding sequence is TGTGCCAGCTCGGCAGGGGGAACTAGGGGCTACACCTTC. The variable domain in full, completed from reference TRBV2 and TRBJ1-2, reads EPEVTQTPSHQVTQMGQEVILRCVPISNHLYFYWYRQILGQKVEFLVSFYNNEISEKSEIFDDQFSVERPDGSNFTLKIRSTKLEDSAMYFCASSAGGTRGYTFGSGTRLTVV.

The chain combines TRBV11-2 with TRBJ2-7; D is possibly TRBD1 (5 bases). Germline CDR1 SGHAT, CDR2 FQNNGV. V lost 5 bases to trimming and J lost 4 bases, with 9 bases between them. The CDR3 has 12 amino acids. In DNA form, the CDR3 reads TGTGCCAGCAGCCAAGGGGTGTACGAGCAGTACTTC. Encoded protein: CASSQGVYEQYF.

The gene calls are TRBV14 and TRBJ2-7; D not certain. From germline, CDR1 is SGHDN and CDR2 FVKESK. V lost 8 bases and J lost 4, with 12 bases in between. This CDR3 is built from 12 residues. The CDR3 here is CASSYLPYEQYF. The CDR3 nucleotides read TGTGCCAGCTCCTATCTCCCGTACGAGCAGTACTTC.

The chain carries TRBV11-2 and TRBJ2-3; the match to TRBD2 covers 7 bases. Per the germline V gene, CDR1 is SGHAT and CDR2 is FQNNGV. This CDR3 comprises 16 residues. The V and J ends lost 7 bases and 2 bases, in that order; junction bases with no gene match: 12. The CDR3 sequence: CASTPRGDKNTDTQYF. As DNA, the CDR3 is TGTGCCAGCACCCCCCGGGGGGATAAGAACACAGATACGCAGTATTTT.

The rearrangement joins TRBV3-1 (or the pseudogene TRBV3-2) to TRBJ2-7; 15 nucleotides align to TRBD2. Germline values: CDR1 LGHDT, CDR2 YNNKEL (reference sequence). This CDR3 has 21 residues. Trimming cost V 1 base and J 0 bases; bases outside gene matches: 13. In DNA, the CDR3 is TGTGCCAGCAGCCAAGTGACCCCGGGACTAGCGGGGGGCCTAACCTCCTACGAGCAGTACTTC. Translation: CASSQVTPGLAGGLTSYEQYF.

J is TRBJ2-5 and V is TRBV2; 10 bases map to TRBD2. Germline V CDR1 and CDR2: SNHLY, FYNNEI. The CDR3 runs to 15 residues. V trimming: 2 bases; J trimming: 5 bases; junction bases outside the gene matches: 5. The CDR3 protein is CASSEPSGGGETQYF. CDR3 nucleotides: TGTGCCAGCAGTGAACCTAGCGGGGGCGGGGAGACCCAGTACTTC. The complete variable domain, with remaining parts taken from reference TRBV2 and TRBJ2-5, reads EPEVTQTPSHQVTQMGQEVILRCVPISNHLYFYWYRQILGQKVEFLVSFYNNEISEKSEIFDDQFSVERPDGSNFTLKIRSTKLEDSAMYFCASSEPSGGGETQYFGPGTRLLVL.

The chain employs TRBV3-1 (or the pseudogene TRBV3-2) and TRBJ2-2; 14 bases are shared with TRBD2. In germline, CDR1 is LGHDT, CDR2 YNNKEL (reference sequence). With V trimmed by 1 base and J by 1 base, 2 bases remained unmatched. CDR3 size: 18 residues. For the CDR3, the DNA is TGTGCCAGCAGCCAAGGGACTAGCGGGGGGCTGAACACCGGGGAGCTGTTTTTT. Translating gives CASSQGTSGGLNTGELFF.

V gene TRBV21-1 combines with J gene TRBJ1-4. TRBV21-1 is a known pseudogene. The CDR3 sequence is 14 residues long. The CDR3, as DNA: TGTGCCAGCGGGACGGGGAGGACTAATGAAAAACTGTTTTTT. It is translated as CASGTGRTNEKLFF.

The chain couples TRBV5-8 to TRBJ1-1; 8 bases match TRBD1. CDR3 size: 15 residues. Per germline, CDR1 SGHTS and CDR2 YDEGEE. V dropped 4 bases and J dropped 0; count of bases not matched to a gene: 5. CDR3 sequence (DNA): TGTGCCAGCAGCCTTCGGGACAGGTTGAACACTGAAGCTTTCTTT. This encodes CASSLRDRLNTEAFF.